This T cell receptor beta chain appears in the sequencing data of a study of control samples from healthy donors and cancer patients. The V gene's germline CDR1 is KGHSH and CDR2 LQKENI. The CDR3 has 17 amino acids. J lost 7 bases, V lost 4 bases, and 14 bases had no gene match. Some clones are missing from TCRdb's copy, which holds only in-frame ones; the method was immunoSEQ multiplex PCR. The sample consists of just over 150,000 clones, nearly 95% of them appearing once. This clonotype was sampled from a man aged 45 to 65 in good health. This chain connects TRBV18 to TRBJ1-1, with 11 bases matching TRBD1. Sequences were obtained from blood. The CDR3 protein is CASSRTPPGQGVVEAFF. The CDR3 region has the DNA TGTGCCAGCTCACGAACCCCTCCGGGACAGGGGGTCGTTGAAGCTTTCTTT.